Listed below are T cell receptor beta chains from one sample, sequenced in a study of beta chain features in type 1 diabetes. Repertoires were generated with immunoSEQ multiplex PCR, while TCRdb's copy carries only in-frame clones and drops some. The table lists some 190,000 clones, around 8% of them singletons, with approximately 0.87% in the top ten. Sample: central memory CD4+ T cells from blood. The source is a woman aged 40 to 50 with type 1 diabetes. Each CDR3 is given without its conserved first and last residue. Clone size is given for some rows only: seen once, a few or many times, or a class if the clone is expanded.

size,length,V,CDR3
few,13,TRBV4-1,ASSFQRDAGNTIY
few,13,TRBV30,AWSVDGGLGETQY
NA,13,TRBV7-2,ASSLDSGATDTQY
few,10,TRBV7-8,ASSLNPDEQY
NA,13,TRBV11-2,ASSLDGTRVVPQH
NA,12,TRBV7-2,ASSRDKVTDTQY
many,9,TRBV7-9,ASSVSRGYT
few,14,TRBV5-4,ASSAGLAEDTYEQY
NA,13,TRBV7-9,ASSGYGQGTKTQY
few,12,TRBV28,ASTLGQRSYEQY
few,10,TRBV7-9,ASSLTGNGYT
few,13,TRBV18,ASSSGTGFNNEQF
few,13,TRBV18,ASSPPFLGYYGYT
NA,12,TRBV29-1,SAEAGGRAFEQY
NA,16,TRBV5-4,ASSLGLAGVATYNEQF
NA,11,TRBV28,ASSMRSTGELF
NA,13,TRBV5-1,ASSLELAGDYGYT
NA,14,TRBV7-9,ASSPGRGRGRSPLH
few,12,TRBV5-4,ASRPGTGEDTQY
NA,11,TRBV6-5,ASSTTGENIQY
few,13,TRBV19,ASSISGSSYNEQF
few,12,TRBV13,ASSFGELSYEQY